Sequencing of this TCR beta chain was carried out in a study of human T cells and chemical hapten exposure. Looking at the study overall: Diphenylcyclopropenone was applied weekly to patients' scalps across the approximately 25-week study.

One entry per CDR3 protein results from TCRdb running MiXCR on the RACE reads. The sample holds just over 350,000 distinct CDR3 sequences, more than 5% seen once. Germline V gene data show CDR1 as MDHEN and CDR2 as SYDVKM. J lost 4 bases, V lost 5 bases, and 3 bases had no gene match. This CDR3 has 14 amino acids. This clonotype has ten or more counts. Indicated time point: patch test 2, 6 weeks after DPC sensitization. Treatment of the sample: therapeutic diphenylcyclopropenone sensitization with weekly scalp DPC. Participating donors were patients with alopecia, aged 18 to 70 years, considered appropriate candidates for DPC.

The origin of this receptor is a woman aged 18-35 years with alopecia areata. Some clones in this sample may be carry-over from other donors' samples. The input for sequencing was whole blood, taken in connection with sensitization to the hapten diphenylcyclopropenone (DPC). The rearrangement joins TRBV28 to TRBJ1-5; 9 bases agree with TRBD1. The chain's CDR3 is CASSMTGGNQPQHF. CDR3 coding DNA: TGTGCCAGCAGTATGACAGGGGGTAATCAGCCCCAGCATTTT.